These T cell receptor beta chains were read from a single sample in a study of blood T cell repertoires in COVID-19. Only in-frame clones appear in the TCRdb table, and some are missing; sequencing was by immunoSEQ multiplex PCR. The data show about 170,000 clones, less than 85% seen once. The sample consisted of peripheral blood. These receptors came from a woman aged 80 or over with active or convalescent COVID-19. The CDR3 runs from the conserved cysteine through the conserved F or W. Each record gives: V gene, clone size, J gene, D gene, CDR3 DNA, CDR3 protein. A D gene is named only where the DNA matches it firmly. Only part of the rows carry a size: once, few, many, or a class if the clone is expanded.

v_call: TRBV14
clone_size: .
j_call: TRBJ1-2
d_call: .
cdr3_nt: TGTGCCAGCAGCCAAGAGTGGACTCAGGAGGGCTACACCTTC
cdr3_aa: CASSQEWTQEGYTF

v_call: TRBV27
clone_size: .
j_call: TRBJ2-7
d_call: TRBD1
cdr3_nt: TGTGCCAGCAGTTCTGGGACAGGCAGTTCCGAGCAGTACTTC
cdr3_aa: CASSSGTGSSEQYF

v_call: TRBV19
clone_size: .
j_call: TRBJ2-3
d_call: TRBD1
cdr3_nt: TGTGCCAGTAGTGGGGCCGGGACAGAACATACAGATACGCAGTATTTT
cdr3_aa: CASSGAGTEHTDTQYF

v_call: TRBV5-6
clone_size: .
j_call: TRBJ1-2
d_call: TRBD1
cdr3_nt: TGTGCCAGCAGCTTGGCTGGGGACAGTGCTCGCTATGGCTACACCTTC
cdr3_aa: CASSLAGDSARYGYTF

v_call: TRBV19
clone_size: .
j_call: TRBJ1-2
d_call: TRBD1
cdr3_nt: TGTGCCAGTAGGTCCCTAGGGGACAGAGCTAACTATGGCTACACCTTC
cdr3_aa: CASRSLGDRANYGYTF

v_call: TRBV5-8
clone_size: once
j_call: TRBJ1-5
d_call: TRBD1
cdr3_nt: TGTGCCAGCAGCCTAGGGACAGGGAGCCGAAGCAATCAGCCCCAGCATTTT
cdr3_aa: CASSLGTGSRSNQPQHF

v_call: TRBV11-3
clone_size: .
j_call: TRBJ2-2
d_call: .
cdr3_nt: TGTGCCAGCAGCCTTTACACCGGGGAGCTGTTTTTT
cdr3_aa: CASSLYTGELFF

v_call: TRBV20-1
clone_size: .
j_call: TRBJ2-1
d_call: .
cdr3_nt: TGCAGTGCTGGTCAGGGCAATGAGCAGTTCTTC
cdr3_aa: CSAGQGNEQFF

v_call: TRBV5-4
clone_size: .
j_call: TRBJ1-2
d_call: .
cdr3_nt: TGTGCCAGCAGCGAGACTAATAGCTATGGCTACACCTTC
cdr3_aa: CASSETNSYGYTF

v_call: TRBV30
clone_size: once
j_call: TRBJ2-7
d_call: TRBD1
cdr3_nt: TGTGCCTGGAGTTTAGACAGGGGATCCTACGAGCAGTACTTC
cdr3_aa: CAWSLDRGSYEQYF

v_call: TRBV7-2
clone_size: .
j_call: TRBJ2-7
d_call: .
cdr3_nt: TGTGCCAGCACCCCTTCTACCGGGAGCTACGAGCAGTACTTC
cdr3_aa: CASTPSTGSYEQYF

v_call: TRBV5-1
clone_size: .
j_call: TRBJ2-5
d_call: .
cdr3_nt: TGCGCCAGCAGCTTGGGGGCAGCAAAGACCCAGTACTTC
cdr3_aa: CASSLGAAKTQYF

v_call: TRBV12-5
clone_size: .
j_call: TRBJ2-5
d_call: TRBD2
cdr3_nt: TGTGCTAGTGGTTTGGAAGACTGTTGGCTAGCGGGTTGGGGCGAGACCCAGTACTTC
cdr3_aa: CASGLEDCWLAGWGETQYF

v_call: TRBV5-1
clone_size: few
j_call: TRBJ2-1
d_call: .
cdr3_nt: TGCGCCAGCAGCCTGACAGTTAGCTCCTACAATGAGCAGTTCTTC
cdr3_aa: CASSLTVSSYNEQFF

v_call: TRBV6-2/TRBV6-3
clone_size: .
j_call: TRBJ1-2
d_call: TRBD1
cdr3_nt: TGTGCCAGCAGTTCTCTACCCCCGGGACAGGGTTATGGCTACACCTTC
cdr3_aa: CASSSLPPGQGYGYTF

v_call: TRBV30
clone_size: .
j_call: TRBJ1-2
d_call: .
cdr3_nt: TGTGCCTGGGTCCAGACTCAACTCTATGGCTACACCTTC
cdr3_aa: CAWVQTQLYGYTF

v_call: TRBV18
clone_size: .
j_call: TRBJ2-1
d_call: TRBD1
cdr3_nt: TGTGCCAGCTCACCGAATACAGGGGCCAATGAGCAGTTCTTC
cdr3_aa: CASSPNTGANEQFF

v_call: TRBV3-1/TRBV3-2
clone_size: .
j_call: TRBJ1-6
d_call: .
cdr3_nt: TGTGCCAGCAGCCCGGACAGCTACTATAATTCACCCCTCCACTTT
cdr3_aa: CASSPDSYYNSPLHF

v_call: TRBV28
clone_size: .
j_call: TRBJ2-3
d_call: .
cdr3_nt: TGTGCCAGCAGTCTTGGCGGGAATACAGATACGCAGTATTTT
cdr3_aa: CASSLGGNTDTQYF

v_call: TRBV30
clone_size: .
j_call: TRBJ2-1
d_call: TRBD2
cdr3_nt: TGTGCCTGGAGATCGGGACTAGCGGGGGGGGAAGAGCAGTTCTTC
cdr3_aa: CAWRSGLAGGEEQFF

v_call: TRBV9
clone_size: .
j_call: TRBJ1-4
d_call: .
cdr3_nt: TGTGCCAGCAGCCCCCGACTAAGTGAAAAACTGTTTTTT
cdr3_aa: CASSPRLSEKLFF

v_call: TRBV7-9
clone_size: .
j_call: TRBJ1-5
d_call: .
cdr3_nt: TGTGCCAGCAGCCAAAGGGGAGGGGATAGCAATCAGCCCCAGCATTTT
cdr3_aa: CASSQRGGDSNQPQHF

v_call: TRBV11-2
clone_size: once
j_call: TRBJ1-2
d_call: .
cdr3_nt: TGTGCCAGCAGCTCCACTACAGGGAAGGATGGCTACACCTTC
cdr3_aa: CASSSTTGKDGYTF

v_call: TRBV5-1
clone_size: .
j_call: TRBJ2-7
d_call: TRBD2
cdr3_nt: TGCGCCAGCAGCCGCCCTGCTAGCGGGAGTGGCCCCCACTACGAGCAGTACTTC
cdr3_aa: CASSRPASGSGPHYEQYF

v_call: TRBV4-1
clone_size: .
j_call: TRBJ1-1
d_call: TRBD1
cdr3_nt: TGCGCCAGCAGCATTCGGGACAGCCCGAACACTGAAGCTTTCTTT
cdr3_aa: CASSIRDSPNTEAFF

v_call: TRBV7-3
clone_size: .
j_call: TRBJ1-1
d_call: .
cdr3_nt: TGTGCCAGCAGCTCTAGGAACACTGAAGCTTTCTTT
cdr3_aa: CASSSRNTEAFF

v_call: TRBV7-9
clone_size: .
j_call: TRBJ1-2
d_call: TRBD1
cdr3_nt: TGTGCCAGCAGCTTGGGACAGGGAGAGGGTTTTATCTATGGCTACACCTTC
cdr3_aa: CASSLGQGEGFIYGYTF

v_call: TRBV6-5
clone_size: .
j_call: TRBJ2-7
d_call: .
cdr3_nt: TGTGCCAGCAGTACTACCACCACACTCTACGAGCAGTACTTC
cdr3_aa: CASSTTTTLYEQYF

v_call: TRBV4-1
clone_size: .
j_call: TRBJ1-1
d_call: .
cdr3_nt: TGCGCCAGCAGCCACCTGTACGAGGGGAACACTGAAGCTTTCTTT
cdr3_aa: CASSHLYEGNTEAFF

v_call: TRBV20-1
clone_size: once
j_call: TRBJ2-5
d_call: .
cdr3_nt: TGCAGTGCTAGTACTGTCCAGGGGAATTTGGAGACCCAGTACTTC
cdr3_aa: CSASTVQGNLETQYF

v_call: TRBV9
clone_size: .
j_call: TRBJ2-7
d_call: .
cdr3_nt: TGTGCCAGCAGCGTAGGAGGGGACATCGCCCTGGAGCAGTACTTC
cdr3_aa: CASSVGGDIALEQYF

v_call: TRBV10-3
clone_size: .
j_call: TRBJ1-4
d_call: .
cdr3_nt: TGTGCCATCAGTGAGGGGGAGGGAAATGAAAAACTGTTTTTT
cdr3_aa: CAISEGEGNEKLFF

v_call: TRBV4-1
clone_size: .
j_call: TRBJ1-2
d_call: .
cdr3_nt: TGCGCCAGCAGCCAAGAACGGGATCTGGGGGGGGCGAAGGGCTACACCTTC
cdr3_aa: CASSQERDLGGAKGYTF

v_call: TRBV6-5
clone_size: .
j_call: TRBJ2-2
d_call: .
cdr3_nt: TGTGCCAGCCATAGGGGGTTAGACACCGGGGAGCTGTTTTTT
cdr3_aa: CASHRGLDTGELFF

v_call: TRBV19
clone_size: .
j_call: TRBJ2-7
d_call: TRBD2
cdr3_nt: TGTGCCAGTAGGGTCGGAGCGGGAGCCTACGAGCAGTACTTC
cdr3_aa: CASRVGAGAYEQYF

v_call: TRBV2
clone_size: few
j_call: TRBJ1-1
d_call: .
cdr3_nt: TGTGCCAGCAGTGATTGGGGACTTCAAGCTTTCTTT
cdr3_aa: CASSDWGLQAFF

v_call: TRBV7-9
clone_size: .
j_call: TRBJ1-2
d_call: TRBD1
cdr3_nt: TGTGCCAGCAGCTGGGACAGGGGTGGTGGCTACACCTTC
cdr3_aa: CASSWDRGGGYTF

v_call: TRBV27
clone_size: .
j_call: TRBJ1-2
d_call: TRBD1
cdr3_nt: TGTGCCAGCAGTACCGGACAGGGGGCTTCCTATGGCTACACCTTC
cdr3_aa: CASSTGQGASYGYTF

v_call: TRBV29-1
clone_size: .
j_call: TRBJ1-1
d_call: TRBD1
cdr3_nt: TGCAGCGTCACAGGGGAGCACACTGAAGCTTTCTTT
cdr3_aa: CSVTGEHTEAFF

v_call: TRBV7-7
clone_size: .
j_call: TRBJ2-5
d_call: TRBD2
cdr3_nt: TGTGCCAGCAGCTTAGGACTAGCGGGAGAAGAGACCCAGTACTTC
cdr3_aa: CASSLGLAGEETQYF

v_call: TRBV30
clone_size: .
j_call: TRBJ2-7
d_call: .
cdr3_nt: TGTGCCTGGAGTGTTACAGGTTTGGAGCAGTACTTC
cdr3_aa: CAWSVTGLEQYF

v_call: TRBV5-4
clone_size: .
j_call: TRBJ1-3
d_call: .
cdr3_nt: TGTGCCAGCAGCACGAAACAGATGGGAGCTGGAAACACCATATATTTT
cdr3_aa: CASSTKQMGAGNTIYF

v_call: TRBV7-2
clone_size: .
j_call: TRBJ2-5
d_call: TRBD2
cdr3_nt: TGTGCCAGCAGCCAGAGTCCCGGGGGGAGAGAGACCCAGTACTTC
cdr3_aa: CASSQSPGGRETQYF

v_call: TRBV11-2
clone_size: .
j_call: TRBJ1-1
d_call: TRBD1
cdr3_nt: TGTGCCAGCAGCTTAGAACTTGGTCAGGGACAGAAAACTTTCTTT
cdr3_aa: CASSLELGQGQKTFF

v_call: TRBV9
clone_size: .
j_call: TRBJ2-7
d_call: TRBD2
cdr3_nt: TGTGCCAGCAGCGCGTCCGGGACTAGCGGATACGAGCAGTACTTC
cdr3_aa: CASSASGTSGYEQYF

v_call: TRBV5-6
clone_size: .
j_call: TRBJ2-7
d_call: .
cdr3_nt: TGTGCCAGCAGCAGTCAGGGACTCCGTAGGTACGAGCAGTACTTC
cdr3_aa: CASSSQGLRRYEQYF

v_call: TRBV2
clone_size: few
j_call: TRBJ1-1
d_call: TRBD1
cdr3_nt: TGTGCCAGCAGTCAGAGACAGGGAGGAGCTTTCTTT
cdr3_aa: CASSQRQGGAFF

v_call: TRBV3-1/TRBV3-2
clone_size: .
j_call: TRBJ2-7
d_call: .
cdr3_nt: TGTGCCAGCAGCCAAGGGACAGCCTACGAGCAGTACTTC
cdr3_aa: CASSQGTAYEQYF

v_call: TRBV7-9
clone_size: .
j_call: TRBJ2-3
d_call: TRBD2
cdr3_nt: TGTGCCAGCAGCTTGCCTAGCGGGCCCACAGATACGCAGTATTTT
cdr3_aa: CASSLPSGPTDTQYF

v_call: TRBV4-2
clone_size: .
j_call: TRBJ1-4
d_call: .
cdr3_nt: TGTGCCAGCAGCCAAGATGGGGAGGGGGAAAAACTGTTTTTT
cdr3_aa: CASSQDGEGEKLFF

v_call: TRBV5-1
clone_size: once
j_call: TRBJ2-1
d_call: TRBD1
cdr3_nt: TGCGCCAGCAGCTCACTACAGGGGGCGCAGGGAAATGAGCAGTTCTTC
cdr3_aa: CASSSLQGAQGNEQFF

v_call: TRBV19
clone_size: .
j_call: TRBJ1-5
d_call: .
cdr3_nt: TGTGCCAGTAGTCTGACAGGTAGGAATCAGCCCCAGCATTTT
cdr3_aa: CASSLTGRNQPQHF

v_call: TRBV28
clone_size: .
j_call: TRBJ1-1
d_call: .
cdr3_nt: TGTGCCAGCAGCCGAAACGCCCCCGGTGAAGCTTTCTTT
cdr3_aa: CASSRNAPGEAFF

v_call: TRBV5-6
clone_size: .
j_call: TRBJ2-7
d_call: .
cdr3_nt: TGTGCCAGCAGCTTTGTAGGACGGGAGTTGGGGGACGAGCAGTACTTC
cdr3_aa: CASSFVGRELGDEQYF

v_call: TRBV2
clone_size: .
j_call: TRBJ1-2
d_call: TRBD1
cdr3_nt: TGTGCCAGCAGTTCGGAGGGGGCGAACTATGGCTACACCTTC
cdr3_aa: CASSSEGANYGYTF

v_call: TRBV5-1
clone_size: .
j_call: TRBJ2-3
d_call: TRBD2
cdr3_nt: TGCGCCAGCAGCCTACTAGCGGGAGGGAACACAGATACGCAGTATTTT
cdr3_aa: CASSLLAGGNTDTQYF

v_call: TRBV14
clone_size: .
j_call: TRBJ2-3
d_call: .
cdr3_nt: TGTGCCAGCAGCCAAAGAAAGGGGGTTCCAGATACGCAGTATTTT
cdr3_aa: CASSQRKGVPDTQYF